The 20 T cell receptor beta chains reported below all come from one sample, sequenced in a study of blood T cells in healthy people across ages. The use of a sample-barcoded 5' primer and a J-beta primer mix characterized a second PCR of about 6 to 11 cycles. Using its own MiXCR run on the 5' RACE reads, TCRdb lists one record per CDR3 protein. The profile covers about a million distinct CDR3 sequences, with roughly 51% appearing a single time and roughly a fifth taken by the ten largest. Material: blood. Receptor source: an older woman in good health.

The table lists this clonotype with a few counts. This rearrangement joins TRBV15 to TRBJ2-3; D is undetermined. The V and J ends lost 5 bases and 5 bases respectively, with 11 bases between them. Germline V gene sequence: CDR1 LNHNV, CDR2 YYDKDF (reference sequence). This CDR3 contains 13 residues. CDR3 sequence: CATSLIGGDTQYF. The CDR3 coding sequence is TGTGCCACCAGCCTGATCGGCGGAGATACGCAGTATTTT.

V is TRBV7-2 and J is TRBJ2-7; D gene uncertain. There are 15 residues in the CDR3. CDR1 and CDR2 from the germline V gene are SGHTA and FQGNSA. V was shortened by 3 bases and J by 0 bases, with 12 bases between the two germline ends. DNA for the CDR3: TGTGCCAGCAGCTTCCCTGCGCCCCGCTCCTACGAGCAGTACTTC. Its protein is CASSFPAPRSYEQYF.

This chain connects TRBV20-1 to TRBJ2-5; D may correspond to TRBD1 or TRBD2 (6 bases each). Germline V lookup: CDR1 DFQATT, CDR2 SNEGSKA (reference sequence). The CDR3 spans 14 residues. V lost 1 base, J lost 2 bases, and 11 bases lay in between. CDR3 region: CSARVGGAQETQYF. The DNA for the CDR3 is TGCAGTGCTAGAGTGGGGGGCGCGCAAGAGACCCAGTACTTC.

The chain combines TRBV20-1 with TRBJ2-1; 9 nucleotides agree with TRBD2. Germline CDR1 and CDR2: DFQATT and SNEGSKA (reference sequence). Trimming at V came to 2 bases and at J to 0 bases, leaving 2 bases not matched to a gene. The CDR3 has 15 residues. CDR3 region: CSARRGLASYNEQFF. The CDR3 coding sequence is TGCAGTGCTAGAAGGGGACTAGCCTCCTACAATGAGCAGTTCTTC.

The rearrangement joins TRBV29-1 to TRBJ2-1; D ambiguous. V was cut by 3 bases and J by 2 bases, with 5 bases left in between. CDR3 size: 12 residues. The germline CDR1 and CDR2 sequences are SQVTM and ANQGSEA. CDR3 sequence reads: CSVDRTYNEQFF. The DNA of the CDR3 is TGCAGCGTTGACCGAACCTACAATGAGCAGTTCTTC.

As concerns this clonotype: A junction boundary mismatches the germline segment, possibly from a read error. This sequence joins TRBV20-1 and TRBJ2-7, with 11 nucleotides matching TRBD2. The germline gives CDR1 DFQATT, CDR2 SNEGSKA (reference sequence). The length of the CDR3 is 14 residues. The CDR3: CSARQTSGVYEQYF. Written as DNA, the CDR3 is TGCAGCGCTAGGCAGACTAGCGGGGTGTACGAGCAGTACTTC.

Only a few counts were recorded for this clonotype. The chain is built from TRBV6-5 and TRBJ2-3; TRBD2 matches 8 bases. The J segment lost 5 bases and the V segment lost 4 bases, leaving 11 bases of the junction unmatched. Per the germline V gene, CDR1 is MNHEY and CDR2 is SVGAGI. CDR3 length equals 16 residues. The chain's CDR3 is CASSSRTSSRGDTQYF. The CDR3 bases are TGTGCCAGCAGTTCGAGGACTAGCTCGAGGGGAGATACGCAGTATTTT.

This clonotype was seen ten or more times. V usage is TRBV27 and J usage is TRBJ2-1, with TRBD1 identical over 8 bases. Germline-derived CDR1 and CDR2 are MNHEY and SMNVEV (reference sequence). CDR3 size: 13 residues. V shed 5 bases and J 9 bases; nucleotides not matched to a gene: 6. The CDR3 coding sequence is TGTGCCAGCAGTATAAAACAGGGGGTTGAGCAGTTCTTC. Its translation: CASSIKQGVEQFF.

The rearrangement links TRBV6-6 to TRBJ2-5, with D maybe TRBD2 (5 bases). The CDR3 contains 14 residues. Trimming removed 6 bases at V and 5 bases at J, with 16 bases between. Germline V gene lookup returns CDR1 MNHNY and CDR2 SVGAGI (reference sequence). The CDR3 DNA follows: TGTGCCAGCAGCAATATAAAAGGCGGGGAGACCCAGTACTTC. Its protein is CASSNIKGGETQYF.

The chain employs TRBV14 and TRBJ1-2; maybe TRBD1 (5 bases). The CDR3 consists of 14 residues. Trimming took off 1 base at V and 3 bases at J, with 9 bases between the two ends. Germline V gives CDR1 SGHDN, CDR2 FVKESK. In nucleotides, the CDR3 is TGTGCCAGCAGCCAAGCCGGCAGGGACTATGGCTACACCTTC. Amino acids: CASSQAGRDYGYTF.

The chain joins TRBV12-3 or TRBV12-4 to TRBJ2-3; D is uncertain. V was cut by 3 bases and J by 0 bases, with 22 bases left in between. The CDR3 has 19 residues. The CDR3 is CASSFPSFSSSTSTDTQYF. For the CDR3, the DNA is TGTGCCAGCAGTTTCCCTTCGTTTTCATCCTCGACTAGCACAGATACGCAGTATTTT.

This chain connects TRBV7-3 to TRBJ2-3, with D possibly being TRBD1 (9 bases). The V and J ends lost 5 bases and 0 bases respectively, with 15 bases between them. Germline V lookup: CDR1 SGHTA, CDR2 FQGTGA. The CDR3 is 16 residues long. CDR3 bases: TGTGCCAGCAGCCCGGGAGGGACAGGGAGCACAGATACGCAGTATTTT. Translation: CASSPGGTGSTDTQYF.

This clonotype was seen many times. The chain employs TRBV12-3 or TRBV12-4 and TRBJ2-2; D gene ambiguous. The CDR3 totals 15 residues. V lost 5 bases and J lost 5, with 15 bases in between. CDR3 region: CASSPGLLTTGELFF. CDR3 DNA sequence: TGTGCCAGCAGTCCGGGCCTACTCACGACCGGGGAGCTGTTTTTT.

This chain connects TRBV28 to TRBJ2-7; no clear D gene. The CDR3 is made up of 11 amino acids. The germline CDR1 and CDR2 sequences are MDHEN and SYDVKM. Trimming cost V 4 bases and J 4 bases, with 5 bases left between them. The CDR3 spells CASSWDYEQYF. CDR3 coding DNA: TGTGCCAGCAGTTGGGATTACGAGCAGTACTTC.

Only a few counts were recorded for this clonotype. The rearrangement links TRBV12-3 or TRBV12-4 to TRBJ2-1; 11 bases are shared with TRBD2. The J segment lost 4 bases and the V segment lost 3 bases, leaving 5 bases of the junction unmatched. The CDR3 covers 16 residues. The chain's CDR3 is CASSLAGTSGYNEQFF. The CDR3 DNA is TGTGCCAGCAGTTTGGCCGGGACTAGCGGTTACAATGAGCAGTTCTTC.

This clonotype has only a few counts. The CDR3 nucleotides are TGTGCCAGCAGTCGGGGGGACCGCAATCAGCCCCAGCATTTT. Protein: CASSRGDRNQPQHF. The genes are TRBV28 and TRBJ1-5, with D possibly matching TRBD1 (5 bases). Germline loops: CDR1 MDHEN, CDR2 SYDVKM. The CDR3 consists of 14 residues. Trimming took off 5 bases at V and 2 bases at J, with 10 bases between the two ends.

This clonotype was observed a few times. The V and J genes are TRBV6-2 or TRBV6-3 and TRBJ2-3, with no clear D. V lost 6 bases and J lost 3, with 13 bases in between. This CDR3 contains 14 residues. Germline CDR1 is MNHEY and CDR2 is SVGEGT. Here the CDR3 reads CASRAYTKTDTQYF. The CDR3 region has the DNA TGTGCCAGCAGGGCATACACCAAAACAGATACGCAGTATTTT.

This rearrangement joins TRBV20-1 to TRBJ2-1; D unresolved. The CDR3 runs 12 residues. The germline CDR1 and CDR2 sequences are DFQATT and SNEGSKA (reference sequence). Trimming shortened V by 1 base and J by 10 bases, and 11 bases separated the two germline ends. For the CDR3, the DNA is TGCAGTGCTAGAGCCTTTCCGTACGAGCAGTTCTTC. It codes for CSARAFPYEQFF.

This clonotype was counted a few times. Here the CDR3 DNA reads TGCAGTGCTAGCAAGGGGGCGAGTGAGCAGTTCTTC. Translation: CSASKGASEQFF. The chain combines TRBV20-1 with TRBJ2-1, with 7 nucleotides matching TRBD1. The junction had 5 bases not matched to a gene; V was cut back by 3 bases and J by 9 bases. The germline V gene encodes CDR1 DFQATT and CDR2 SNEGSKA (reference sequence). The CDR3 has 12 amino acids.

The chain joins TRBV4-2 to TRBJ1-1; TRBD1 aligns across 8 bases. Trimming removed 5 bases from V and 3 bases from J; junction bases left unmatched: 8. Per germline, CDR1 LGHNA and CDR2 YNFKEQ. The CDR3 has 15 residues. CDR3: CASSARDRTHTEAFF. As DNA, the CDR3 is TGTGCCAGCAGCGCCCGGGACAGGACTCACACTGAAGCTTTCTTT.